One sample yielded the 21 T cell receptor beta chains listed below, sequenced in a study of T cell responses to AZD1222 COVID-19 vaccine. Profiled with immunoSEQ multiplex PCR; TCRdb holds only in-frame clones, not every one. Found here are about 93,000 clones, nearly 90% of them singletons; the top ten hold 2.8%. The sample consisted of peripheral blood, taken on day 0 of MenACWY control vaccination. Receptors originate from an adult in good health.

The J gene is TRBJ1-1, the V gene TRBV19; 9 bases match TRBD1. V lost 6 bases to trimming and J lost 6 bases; unmatched junction nucleotides: 11. The CDR3 extends over 15 amino acids. Germline CDR1 is LNHDA and CDR2 is SQIVND (reference sequence). The DNA for the CDR3 is TGTGCCAGTAGCCCCCGGGACAGGGTGGCGCCTGAAGCTTTCTTT. Its translation: CASSPRDRVAPEAFF.

The gene calls are TRBV4-1 and TRBJ2-7; D is unclear. The CDR3 covers 13 residues. V lost 4 bases and J lost 2, with 9 bases in between. Germline V gene sequence: CDR1 MGHRA, CDR2 YSYEKL. CDR3 loop: CASSRGRTYEQYF. CDR3 DNA sequence: TGCGCCAGCAGCCGCGGCAGAACCTACGAGCAGTACTTC.

The CDR3 DNA sequence: TGTGCCAGCTCACCCGCAGGGGATAGCAATCAGCCCCAGCATTTT. It specifies CASSPAGDSNQPQHF. This sequence joins TRBV18 and TRBJ1-5; possible D gene TRBD1, 6 bases. Trimming removed 3 bases at V and 0 bases at J, with 9 bases between. This CDR3 region has 15 residues. Germline loops: CDR1 KGHSH, CDR2 LQKENI.

J is TRBJ2-2 and V is TRBV5-6; D not resolved. There are 12 residues in the CDR3. Trimming left V 3 bases short and J 3 bases short, with 3 bases between. Germline-derived CDR1 and CDR2 are SGHDT and YYEEEE. For the CDR3, the DNA is TGTGCCAGCAGCTATCACACCGGGGAGCTGTTTTTT. This translates into CASSYHTGELFF.

The J gene is TRBJ2-3, the V gene TRBV7-2, with TRBD2 as a possible D gene (7 bases). Per germline, CDR1 SGHTA and CDR2 FQGNSA. The V and J ends lost 4 bases and 2 bases respectively, with 19 bases between them. This CDR3 spans 17 amino acids. The CDR3 sequence is CASSSVWAGAYTDTQYF. CDR3 DNA: TGTGCCAGCAGCTCCGTTTGGGCGGGGGCTTACACAGATACGCAGTATTTT.

The chain couples TRBV5-1 to TRBJ1-1; D call uncertain. This CDR3 has 11 amino acids. Trimming removed 5 bases from V and 3 bases from J, with 5 bases in between. Germline V gives CDR1 SGHRS, CDR2 YFSETQ. CDR3 nucleotide sequence: TGCGCCAGCAGGTACGACACTGAAGCTTTCTTT. Translation gives CASRYDTEAFF.

The V and J genes are TRBV7-9 and TRBJ1-1; the D gene is possibly TRBD1 (5 bases). The V end lost 5 bases, the J end lost 3 bases, and 13 bases lay between the germline ends. The germline V gene has CDR1 SEHNR and CDR2 FQNEAQ (reference sequence). This CDR3 has 14 residues. CDR3 loop: CASSTQGLDTEAFF. CDR3 DNA: TGTGCCAGCAGCACCCAGGGTCTCGACACTGAAGCTTTCTTT.

The chain recombines TRBV7-8 with TRBJ2-7, with no clear D. The CDR3 consists of 14 residues. Germline CDR1 reads SGHVS; CDR2 reads FQNEAQ. Trimming removed 4 bases at V and 4 bases at J, with 14 bases between. The CDR3 bases are TGTGCCAGCAGCTCAACGGCAGGAGAGTACGAGCAGTACTTC. Its translation: CASSSTAGEYEQYF. The whole variable domain, filled in from reference TRBV7-8 and TRBJ2-7, reads GAGVSQSPRYKVAKRGQDVALRCDPISGHVSLFWYQQALGQGPEFLTYFQNEAQLDKSGLPSDRFFAERPEGSVSTLKIQRTQQEDSAVYLCASSSTAGEYEQYFGPGTRLTVT.

This clone was counted between two and nine times. The DNA of the CDR3 is TGTGCCAGCAGCGGGGACAGGGGGAACATGTACTTC. Translated, it gives CASSGDRGNMYF. V usage is TRBV2 and J usage is TRBJ2-7; TRBD1 agrees at 11 bases. Germline CDR1 is SNHLY and CDR2 is FYNNEI. The CDR3 has 12 residues. The V gene end was trimmed by 6 bases and the J gene end by 12 bases; junction bases not matched to a gene: 7.

The chain couples TRBV6-5 to TRBJ1-2, with D hard to call. Germline V gives CDR1 MNHEY, CDR2 SVGAGI. The CDR3 has 14 residues. V was shortened by 2 bases and J by 2 bases, with 9 bases between the two germline ends. The CDR3 protein is CASSYGEGNYGYTF. CDR3 bases: TGTGCCAGCAGTTACGGGGAGGGCAACTATGGCTACACCTTC.

The chain carries TRBV5-1 and TRBJ2-1; maybe TRBD2 (6 bases). This CDR3 contains 16 residues. Germline CDR1 and CDR2: SGHRS and YFSETQ. V was pared by 0 bases and J by 1 base, with 11 bases between. As DNA, the CDR3 is TGCGCCAGCAGCTTGGCCCACGGGGGTTCCTACAATGAGCAGTTCTTC. It codes for CASSLAHGGSYNEQFF.

The chain couples TRBV18 to TRBJ2-5, with no clear D. From germline, CDR1 is KGHSH and CDR2 LQKENI. This CDR3 has 11 amino acids. Trimming stripped 3 bases from V and 3 bases from J, with 2 bases between. Here the CDR3 reads CASSPKETQYF. The CDR3 DNA follows: TGTGCCAGCTCACCGAAAGAGACCCAGTACTTC.

This clone was seen just once. V is TRBV10-1 and J is TRBJ1-2, with D tentatively TRBD1 (6 bases). The germline CDR1 and CDR2 sequences are WNHNN and SYGVQD (reference sequence). Trimming shortened V by 3 bases and J by 4 bases, and 6 bases separated the two germline ends. The CDR3 totals 12 residues. The CDR3 loop is CASSDRGYGYTF. In DNA, the CDR3 is TGCGCCAGCAGTGACAGGGGCTATGGCTACACCTTC.

The rearrangement joins TRBV4-2 to TRBJ2-7, with 10 bases matching TRBD2. The germline CDR1 and CDR2 sequences are LGHNA and YNFKEQ. The CDR3 runs to 15 residues. Losses at the gene ends were 4 bases for V and 2 bases for J; bases not matched to a gene: 5. CDR3 loop: CASSPPGTSAYEQYF. The CDR3, as DNA: TGTGCCAGCAGCCCGCCCGGGACTAGCGCCTACGAGCAGTACTTC.

This chain uses TRBV4-3 with TRBJ1-4; 9 bases fit TRBD1. Germline V CDR1 and CDR2: LGHNA, YSLEER. V shed 4 bases, J shed 8 bases, and the junction held 5 bases outside the gene matches. The CDR3 is 14 residues long. Here the CDR3 reads CASSLRQGEEKLFF. The CDR3 nucleotides are TGCGCCAGCAGCCTCCGACAGGGGGAAGAAAAACTGTTTTTT.

V gene TRBV7-2 combines with J gene TRBJ2-5, with 11 bases that match TRBD2. The CDR3 is 17 amino acids. In germline, CDR1 is SGHTA, CDR2 FQGNSA. V gave up 2 bases and J gave up 2 bases; unmatched junction bases: 7. CDR3 bases: TGTGCCAGCAGCTTAATCGGCGGGACTAGCGGTCAAGAGACCCAGTACTTC. Encoded protein: CASSLIGGTSGQETQYF.

Only a few counts were recorded for this clone. The gene calls are TRBV29-1 and TRBJ1-3; 10 nucleotides align to TRBD1. The germline gives CDR1 SQVTM, CDR2 ANQGSEA. Losses at the gene ends were 6 bases for V and 4 bases for J; bases not matched to a gene: 9. There are 15 residues in the CDR3. The CDR3 reads CSVDTGTGVGNTIYF. The CDR3 DNA is TGCAGCGTGGATACCGGGACAGGGGTAGGAAACACCATATATTTT.

The V call is TRBV30, the J call TRBJ1-5; the D is unclear. CDR3 length equals 13 residues. Germline CDR1 reads GTSNPN; CDR2 reads SVGIG (reference sequence). With 2 bases removed from V and 7 bases from J, the gap between germline ends came to 12 bases. CDR3: CAWSKGSEQPQHF. Written as DNA, the CDR3 is TGTGCCTGGAGTAAGGGCTCGGAACAGCCCCAGCATTTT.

V usage is TRBV6-5 and J usage is TRBJ1-5; weak D call: TRBD1 (6 bases). Trimming took 7 bases from V and 11 from J, leaving 21 bases between them. Germline V CDR1 and CDR2: MNHEY, SVGAGI. CDR3 length equals 14 residues. The CDR3 DNA follows: TGTGCCAGCACCACAAGTTGGGACATCAGGACCCAGCATTTT. Translated: CASTTSWDIRTQHF.

The chain combines TRBV7-9 with TRBJ1-4, with 8 positions matching TRBD1. V was clipped by 3 bases and J by 8 bases; unmatched bases: 14. CDR3 length equals 17 residues. Germline-derived CDR1 and CDR2 are SEHNR and FQNEAQ (reference sequence). The CDR3 region has the DNA TGTGCCAGCAGCTTTGACAGGGGACAGCGCGGGATCGAAAAACTGTTTTTT. Its translation is CASSFDRGQRGIEKLFF. The full variable domain, its missing parts supplied by reference TRBV7-9 and TRBJ1-4, is DTGVSQNPRHKITKRGQNVTFRCDPISEHNRLYWYRQTLGQGPEFLTYFQNEAQLEKSRLLSDRFSAERPKGSFSTLEIQRTEQGDSAMYLCASSFDRGQRGIEKLFFGSGTQLSVL.

To note about this clone: The junction shows a germline mismatch at one end, possibly a read error. The chain couples TRBV10-1 to TRBJ1-2; possibly TRBD1 for D (5 bases). The CDR3 spans 13 residues. CDR1 and CDR2 from the germline V gene are WNHNN and SYGVQD (reference sequence). The CDR3 spells CASRDRDRRVPLF. The CDR3 DNA sequence: TGCGCCAGCAGGGACCGGGACCGGCGAGTTCCTCTCTTC.